These 24 T cell receptor beta chains share one sample of origin, sequenced in a study of blood T cell repertoires in COVID-19. Sequencing used immunoSEQ multiplex PCR; TCRdb keeps in-frame clones, though not all of them. The sample gives nearly 65,000 clones, about 80% of which show up once; 12% is in the top ten. The sample was peripheral blood. These receptor sequences come from a human donor in a cohort sampled during active COVID-19.

The V gene is TRBV4-3, the J gene TRBJ2-7; tentatively, D is TRBD1 (5 bases). This CDR3 spans 16 amino acids. Per the germline V gene, CDR1 is LGHNA and CDR2 is YSLEER. Trimming stripped 0 bases from V and 1 base from J, with 13 bases between. The CDR3 reads CASSQDARGRSYEQYF. The CDR3 nucleotides read TGCGCCAGCAGCCAAGATGCAAGGGGCCGGTCCTACGAGCAGTACTTC.

The V call is TRBV19, the J call TRBJ1-1; 7 nucleotides line up with TRBD1. Trimming removed 3 bases from V and 8 bases from J; junction bases left unmatched: 6. This CDR3 has 13 amino acids. From germline, CDR1 is LNHDA and CDR2 SQIVND (reference sequence). CDR3 DNA: TGTGCCAGTAGTATTTATGGACAGGAAGAAGCTTTCTTT. Its protein is CASSIYGQEEAFF.

The V gene is TRBV29-1, the J gene TRBJ2-1, with 11 nucleotides matching TRBD2. The germline V gene encodes CDR1 SQVTM and CDR2 ANQGSEA. J gave up 7 bases and V 7 bases, and 9 bases lay outside the gene matches. This CDR3 comprises 14 residues. DNA of the CDR3: TGCAGCGCCGCATGGCTAGCGGGGGGAAATGAGCAGTTCTTC. Its translation is CSAAWLAGGNEQFF.

The gene calls are TRBV9 and TRBJ2-3; 7 bases align to TRBD2. The V gene's germline CDR1 is SGDLS and CDR2 YYNGEE. The junction had 4 bases not matched to a gene; V was cut back by 4 bases and J by 2 bases. This CDR3 comprises 14 residues. The CDR3 DNA reads as TGTGCCAGCAGCTCACGACTAGCCACAGATACGCAGTATTTT. Encoded protein: CASSSRLATDTQYF.

The chain couples TRBV30 to TRBJ1-4, with 10 bases fitting TRBD1. With V trimmed by 2 bases and J by 8 bases, 5 bases remained unmatched. Germline lookup yields CDR1 GTSNPN and CDR2 SVGIG (reference sequence). The CDR3 length is 14 residues. The CDR3 DNA is TGTGCCTGGAGTCCCGGGACAGGGGTGGAAAAACTGTTTTTT. This translates into CAWSPGTGVEKLFF.

This rearrangement joins TRBV1 to TRBJ2-3; the table gives TRBD2 as D, unverified against the DNA. TRBV1 is marked as a pseudogene. The CDR3 runs 13 residues. For the CDR3, the DNA is TGCACCAGCAGCCCTACCAGCACAGATACGCAGTATTTT. It codes for CTSSPTSTDTQYF.

The chain is built from TRBV14 and TRBJ2-1; 9 bases match TRBD2. The CDR3 extends over 15 amino acids. The germline gives CDR1 SGHDN, CDR2 FVKESK. Germline trimming cut 0 bases from V and 8 bases from J; bases unmatched to any gene: 5. CDR3: CASSQEGSGSHEQFF. The CDR3 DNA follows: TGTGCCAGCAGCCAAGAAGGTAGCGGGAGTCATGAGCAGTTCTTC.

For this clone: Other DNA sequences in this sample translate to the same CDR3. This chain links TRBV9 with TRBJ1-2; 8 bases line up with TRBD1. With 0 bases clipped from V and 4 bases from J, the junction kept 2 bases outside the gene matches. Looked up from germline, CDR1 is SGDLS and CDR2 is YYNGEE. The CDR3 extends over 14 amino acids. The CDR3 coding sequence is TGTGCCAGCAGCGTAGGGGACAGGTCCTATGGCTACACCTTC. As protein: CASSVGDRSYGYTF.

This clone was seen a few times. The V and J genes are TRBV19 and TRBJ1-2, with D possibly being TRBD1 (6 bases). The V end was cut by 3 bases, the J end by 4 bases, with 21 bases between. This CDR3 is built from 17 residues. Germline CDR1 and CDR2: LNHDA and SQIVND (reference sequence). The CDR3 DNA sequence: TGTGCCAGTAGTATTAGGTCGGGACACATCCAAGGCTATGGCTACACCTTC. It encodes CASSIRSGHIQGYGYTF.

The CDR3 sequence is CASSVDGYEQYF. The CDR3 nucleotides read TGTGCCAGCAGCGTAGACGGTTACGAGCAGTACTTC. This chain uses TRBV9 with TRBJ2-7; D call uncertain. The length of the CDR3 is 12 residues. The germline V gene has CDR1 SGDLS and CDR2 YYNGEE. Between the trimmed V and J ends, which lost 0 bases and 4 bases, there was a span of 5 bases.

The CDR3 nucleotides read TGTGCCAGCAGCCCCGGACTAGCGGGGGGGTTGGGGTTTGAGACCCAGTACTTC. The encoded protein is CASSPGLAGGLGFETQYF. The V call is TRBV6-2 or TRBV6-3, the J call TRBJ2-5, with 15 nucleotides matching TRBD2. The germline V gene has CDR1 MNHEY and CDR2 SVGEGT. V gave up 6 bases and J gave up 5 bases; unmatched junction bases: 13. The length of the CDR3 is 18 residues.

This clone showed up just a few times. V and J are TRBV5-3 and TRBJ1-6, with D perhaps TRBD1 (6 bases). TRBV5-3 is an ORF for which the function is uncertain. Trimming cost V 1 base and J 7 bases, with 12 bases left between them. The CDR3 has 15 residues. The CDR3 DNA follows: TGTGCCAGAAGCTTGAGGGACATAGTCAATTCACCCCTCCACTTT. It yields the protein CARSLRDIVNSPLHF.

In regard to this clone: The sample carries other DNA sequences with the same CDR3. The genes are TRBV4-1 and TRBJ2-7, with 15 bases aligning to TRBD2. The germline gives CDR1 MGHRA, CDR2 YSYEKL. This CDR3 region has 15 residues. Germline trimming cut 4 bases from V and 4 bases from J; bases unmatched to any gene: 2. This CDR3 is CASSPGLAGGYEQYF. The CDR3 region has the DNA TGCGCCAGCAGCCCAGGACTAGCGGGGGGGTACGAGCAGTACTTC.

The CDR3 DNA reads TGTGCCAGTCTAACAAGGGGGACTGAAGCTTTCTTT. Its translation: CASLTRGTEAFF. The rearrangement joins TRBV19 to TRBJ1-1, with TRBD1 as a possible D gene (6 bases). Trimming took 8 bases from V and 5 from J, leaving 12 bases between them. There are 12 residues in the CDR3. CDR1 and CDR2 (germline): LNHDA, SQIVND (reference sequence).

The chain links TRBV28 to TRBJ2-5; TRBD2 aligns across 11 bases. Germline V lookup: CDR1 MDHEN, CDR2 SYDVKM. With V trimmed by 4 bases and J by 0 bases, 16 bases remained unmatched. This CDR3 has 20 residues. The CDR3 region is CASSSGRPTSGGGYQETQYF. CDR3 DNA: TGTGCCAGCAGTTCGGGACGCCCCACTAGCGGGGGCGGGTACCAAGAGACCCAGTACTTC.

The rearrangement uses TRBV29-1 and TRBJ2-2, with 9 bases matching TRBD1. Germline V lookup: CDR1 SQVTM, CDR2 ANQGSEA. Germline trimming cut 6 bases from V and 0 bases from J; bases unmatched to any gene: 5. This CDR3 region has 15 residues. The CDR3 nucleotides are TGCAGCGTGAGCAGACAGGGGGCGAACACCGGGGAGCTGTTTTTT. Encoded protein: CSVSRQGANTGELFF.

This chain uses TRBV4-3 with TRBJ2-5; D may be TRBD2 (6 bases). Germline V lookup: CDR1 LGHNA, CDR2 YSLEER. This CDR3 spans 16 amino acids. Trimming removed 0 bases at V and 5 bases at J, with 16 bases between. This CDR3 reads CASSQDPGSGSETQYF. The CDR3 coding sequence is TGCGCCAGCAGCCAAGATCCCGGTAGCGGATCGGAGACCCAGTACTTC.

The gene calls are TRBV9 and TRBJ2-7; tentatively, D is TRBD2 (6 bases). V was trimmed by 4 bases and J by 0 bases, leaving 29 bases between them. The CDR3 has 20 amino acids. The germline CDR1 and CDR2 sequences are SGDLS and YYNGEE. CDR3: CASSPGGNQMGIAFSYEQYF. The CDR3, as DNA: TGTGCCAGCAGCCCCGGGGGAAATCAAATGGGGATCGCTTTCTCCTACGAGCAGTACTTC.

V and J are TRBV6-5 and TRBJ2-7; 8 bases line up with TRBD2. V lost 0 bases, J lost 1 base, and 2 bases stayed unmatched. Germline V lookup: CDR1 MNHEY, CDR2 SVGAGI. CDR3 length: 15 amino acids. The CDR3 bases are TGTGCCAGCAGTTACTCGGGACTAGGGTCCTACGAGCAGTACTTC. Amino acid sequence: CASSYSGLGSYEQYF.

V is TRBV28 and J is TRBJ2-1; D possibly corresponds to TRBD2 (5 bases). The length of the CDR3 is 20 residues. Trimming pared 3 bases from V and 4 bases from J, leaving 28 bases between. Germline values: CDR1 MDHEN, CDR2 SYDVKM. In nucleotides, the CDR3 is TGTGCCAGCAGTTTCAATCGGCTAGCATATCCCATCATCTCATACAATGAGCAGTTCTTC. It codes for CASSFNRLAYPIISYNEQFF. Based on the CDR3 plus reference TRBV28 and TRBJ2-1, the full variable domain is DVKVTQSSRYLVKRTGEKVFLECVQDMDHENMFWYRQDPGLGLRLIYFSYDVKMKEKGDIPEGYSVSREKKERFSLILESASTNQTSMYLCASSFNRLAYPIISYNEQFFGPGTRLTVL.

This rearrangement joins TRBV4-1 to TRBJ2-5, with TRBD2 identical over 8 bases. This CDR3 comprises 15 residues. In germline, CDR1 is MGHRA, CDR2 YSYEKL. J was trimmed by 5 bases and V by 5 bases; bases with no gene match: 10. The CDR3 region is CASSVQRGPRETQYF. The CDR3 coding sequence is TGCGCCAGCAGCGTCCAGCGGGGGCCCCGGGAGACCCAGTACTTC.

The V call is TRBV27, the J call TRBJ2-3, with D possibly being TRBD2 (6 bases). The CDR3 consists of 15 residues. V was cut by 8 bases and J by 5 bases, with 20 bases left in between. CDR1 and CDR2 (germline): MNHEY, SMNVEV (reference sequence). CDR3 bases: TGTGCCAGCTCCGTTTCCGTGGGAGCGGGAGATACGCAGTATTTT. Its protein is CASSVSVGAGDTQYF.

The chain is built from TRBV9 and TRBJ1-2, with 9 bases matching TRBD1. The CDR3 contains 15 residues. Trimming took 3 bases from V and 4 from J; bases not matched to a gene: 7. The germline V gene has CDR1 SGDLS and CDR2 YYNGEE. The CDR3 sequence is CASSGGTGRIYGYTF. The CDR3 DNA reads as TGTGCCAGCAGCGGGGGGACAGGGAGGATCTATGGCTACACCTTC.

V is TRBV28 and J is TRBJ2-6, with 7 bases aligning to TRBD1. V trimming: 8 bases; J trimming: 0 bases; junction bases outside the gene matches: 7. The CDR3 has 16 amino acids. CDR1 is MDHEN and CDR2 is SYDVKM in the germline V gene. CDR3 in amino acids: CASRRQGSSGANVLTF. The DNA for the CDR3 is TGTGCCAGCCGAAGACAGGGTAGCTCTGGGGCCAACGTCCTGACTTTC. Combining the CDR3 with reference TRBV28 and TRBJ2-6 gives the whole variable domain DVKVTQSSRYLVKRTGEKVFLECVQDMDHENMFWYRQDPGLGLRLIYFSYDVKMKEKGDIPEGYSVSREKKERFSLILESASTNQTSMYLCASRRQGSSGANVLTFGAGSRLTVL.